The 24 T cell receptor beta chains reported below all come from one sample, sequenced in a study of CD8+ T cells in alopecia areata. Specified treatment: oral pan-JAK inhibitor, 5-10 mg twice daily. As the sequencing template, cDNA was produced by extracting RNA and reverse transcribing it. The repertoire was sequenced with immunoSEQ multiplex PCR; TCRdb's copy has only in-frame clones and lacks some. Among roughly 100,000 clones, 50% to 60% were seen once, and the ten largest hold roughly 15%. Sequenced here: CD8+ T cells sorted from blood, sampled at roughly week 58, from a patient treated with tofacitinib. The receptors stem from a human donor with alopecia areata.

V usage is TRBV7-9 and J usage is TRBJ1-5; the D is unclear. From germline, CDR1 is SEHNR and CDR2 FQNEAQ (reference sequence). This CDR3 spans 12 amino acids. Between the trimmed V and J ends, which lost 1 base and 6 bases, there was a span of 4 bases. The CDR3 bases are TGTGCCAGCAGCTTAGATGGTCAGCCCCAGCATTTT. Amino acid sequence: CASSLDGQPQHF.

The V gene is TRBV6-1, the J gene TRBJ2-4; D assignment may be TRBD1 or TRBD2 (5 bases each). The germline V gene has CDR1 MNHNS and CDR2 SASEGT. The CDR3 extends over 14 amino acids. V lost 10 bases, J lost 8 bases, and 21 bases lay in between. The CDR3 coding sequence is TGTGCCATCAGCTTGGGACCGGACCGAGACATTCAGTACTTC. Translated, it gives CAISLGPDRDIQYF.

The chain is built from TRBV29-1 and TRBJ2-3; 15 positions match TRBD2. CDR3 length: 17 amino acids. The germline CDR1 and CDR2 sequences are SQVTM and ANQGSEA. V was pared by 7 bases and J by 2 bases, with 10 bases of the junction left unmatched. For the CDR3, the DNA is TGCAGCGCTTCAGGACTAGCGGGGGGGGAATTCACAGATACGCAGTATTTT. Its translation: CSASGLAGGEFTDTQYF.

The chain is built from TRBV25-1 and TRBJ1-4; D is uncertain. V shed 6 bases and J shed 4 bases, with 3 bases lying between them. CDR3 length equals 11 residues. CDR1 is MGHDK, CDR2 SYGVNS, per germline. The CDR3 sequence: CASRINEKLFF. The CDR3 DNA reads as TGTGCCAGCAGAATTAATGAAAAACTGTTTTTT.

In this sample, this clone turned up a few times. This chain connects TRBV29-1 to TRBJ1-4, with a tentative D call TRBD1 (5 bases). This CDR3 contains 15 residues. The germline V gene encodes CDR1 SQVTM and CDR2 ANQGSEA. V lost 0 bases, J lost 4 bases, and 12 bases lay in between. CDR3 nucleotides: TGCAGCGTTGAAGATCCGGACACGGGTAATGAAAAACTGTTTTTT. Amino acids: CSVEDPDTGNEKLFF.

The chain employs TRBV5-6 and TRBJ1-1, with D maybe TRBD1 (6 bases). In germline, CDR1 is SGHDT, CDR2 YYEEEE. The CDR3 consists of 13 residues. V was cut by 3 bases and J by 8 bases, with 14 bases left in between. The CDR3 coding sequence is TGTGCCAGCAGCTCAGGACAGAAAGGAGAAGCTTTCTTT. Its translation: CASSSGQKGEAFF.

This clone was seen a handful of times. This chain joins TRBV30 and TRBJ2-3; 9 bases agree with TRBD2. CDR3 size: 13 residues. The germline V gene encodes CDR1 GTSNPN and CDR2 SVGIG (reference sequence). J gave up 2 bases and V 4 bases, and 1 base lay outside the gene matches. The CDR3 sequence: CAWTSGITDTQYF. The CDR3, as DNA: TGTGCCTGGACTAGCGGGATCACAGATACGCAGTATTTT. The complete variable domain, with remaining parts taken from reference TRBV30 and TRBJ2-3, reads SQTIHQWPATLVQPVGSPLSLECTVEGTSNPNLYWYRQAAGRGLQLLFYSVGIGQISSEVPQNLSASRPQDRQFILSSKKLLLSDSGFYLCAWTSGITDTQYFGPGTRLTVL.

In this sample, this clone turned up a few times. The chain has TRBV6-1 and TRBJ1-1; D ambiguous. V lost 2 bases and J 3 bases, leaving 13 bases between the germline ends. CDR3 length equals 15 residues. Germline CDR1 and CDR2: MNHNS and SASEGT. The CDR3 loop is CASSETSGPHTEAFF. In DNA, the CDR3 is TGTGCCAGCAGTGAAACGTCAGGCCCACACACTGAAGCTTTCTTT.

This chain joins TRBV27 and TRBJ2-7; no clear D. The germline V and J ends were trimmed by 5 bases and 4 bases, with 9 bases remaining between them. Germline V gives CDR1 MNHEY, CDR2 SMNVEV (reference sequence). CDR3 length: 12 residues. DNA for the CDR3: TGTGCCAGCAGTGAAAACAGTTACGAGCAGTACTTC. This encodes CASSENSYEQYF.

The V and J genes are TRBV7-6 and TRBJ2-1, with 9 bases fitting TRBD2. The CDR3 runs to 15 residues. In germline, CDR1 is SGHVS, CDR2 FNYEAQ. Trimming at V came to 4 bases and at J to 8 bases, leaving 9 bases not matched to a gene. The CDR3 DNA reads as TGTGCCAGCAGCTACCTCGGAGCGGGGGGAGATGAGCAGTTCTTC. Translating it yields CASSYLGAGGDEQFF. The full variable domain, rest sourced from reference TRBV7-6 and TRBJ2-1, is GAGVSQSPRYKVTKRGQDVALRCDPISGHVSLYWYRQALGQGPEFLTYFNYEAQQDKSGLPNDRFSAERPEGSISTLTIQRTEQRDSAMYRCASSYLGAGGDEQFFGPGTRLTVL.

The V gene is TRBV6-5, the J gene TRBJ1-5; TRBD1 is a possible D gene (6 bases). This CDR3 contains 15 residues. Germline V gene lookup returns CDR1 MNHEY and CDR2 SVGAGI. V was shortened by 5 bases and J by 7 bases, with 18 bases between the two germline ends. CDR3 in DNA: TGTGCCAGCAGTGCCGACGGGGGGGCAAAGCAGCCCCAGCATTTT. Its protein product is CASSADGGAKQPQHF.

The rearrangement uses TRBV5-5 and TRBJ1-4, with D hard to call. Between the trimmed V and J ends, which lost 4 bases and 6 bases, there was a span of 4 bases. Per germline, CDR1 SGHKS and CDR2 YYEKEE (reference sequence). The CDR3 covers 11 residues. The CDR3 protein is CASSKDEKLFF. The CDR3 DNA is TGTGCCAGCAGCAAGGATGAAAAACTGTTTTTT.

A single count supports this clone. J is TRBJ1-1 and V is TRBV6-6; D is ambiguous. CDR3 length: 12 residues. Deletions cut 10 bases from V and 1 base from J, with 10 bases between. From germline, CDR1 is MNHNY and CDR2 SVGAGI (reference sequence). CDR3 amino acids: CATEVGNTEAFF. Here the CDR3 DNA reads TGTGCCACCGAGGTAGGGAACACTGAAGCTTTCTTT.

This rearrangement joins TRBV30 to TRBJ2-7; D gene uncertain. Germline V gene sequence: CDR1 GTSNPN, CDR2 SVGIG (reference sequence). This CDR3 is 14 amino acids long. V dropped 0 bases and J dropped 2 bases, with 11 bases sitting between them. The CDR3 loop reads CAWSVFRQTYEQYF. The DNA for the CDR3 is TGTGCCTGGAGTGTCTTTCGGCAGACCTACGAGCAGTACTTC.

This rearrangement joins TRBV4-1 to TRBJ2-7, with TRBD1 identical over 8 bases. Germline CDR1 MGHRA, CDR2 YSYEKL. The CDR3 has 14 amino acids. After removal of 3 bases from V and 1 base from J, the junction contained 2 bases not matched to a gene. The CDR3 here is CASSQRQGSYEQYF. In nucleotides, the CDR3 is TGCGCCAGCAGCCAGAGACAGGGGTCCTACGAGCAGTACTTC.

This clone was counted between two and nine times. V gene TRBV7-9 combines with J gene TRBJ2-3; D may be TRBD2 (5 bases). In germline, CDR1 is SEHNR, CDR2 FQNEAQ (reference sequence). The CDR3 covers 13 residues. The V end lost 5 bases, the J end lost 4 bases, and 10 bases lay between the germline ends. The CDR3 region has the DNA TGTGCCAGCAGCCCGGGGATCCCAGATACGCAGTATTTT. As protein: CASSPGIPDTQYF.

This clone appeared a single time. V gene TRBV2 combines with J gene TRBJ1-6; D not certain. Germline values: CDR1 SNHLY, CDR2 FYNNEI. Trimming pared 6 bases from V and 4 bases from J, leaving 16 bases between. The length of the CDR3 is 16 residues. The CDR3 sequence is CASREPVPAYNSPLHF. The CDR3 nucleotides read TGTGCCAGCAGGGAGCCTGTGCCGGCATATAATTCACCCCTCCACTTT.

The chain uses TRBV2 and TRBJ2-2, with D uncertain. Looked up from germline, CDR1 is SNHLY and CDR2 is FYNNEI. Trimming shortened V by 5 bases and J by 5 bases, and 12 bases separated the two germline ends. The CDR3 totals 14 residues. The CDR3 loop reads CASSMQQLTGELFF. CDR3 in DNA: TGTGCCAGCAGTATGCAACAGCTTACCGGGGAGCTGTTTTTT.

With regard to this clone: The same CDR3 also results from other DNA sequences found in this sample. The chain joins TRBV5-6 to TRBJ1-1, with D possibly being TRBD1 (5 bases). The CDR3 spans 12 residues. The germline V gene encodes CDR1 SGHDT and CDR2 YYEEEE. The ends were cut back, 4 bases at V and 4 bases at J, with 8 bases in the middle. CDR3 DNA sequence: TGTGCCAGCAGCCCCGGGGGCACTGAAGCTTTCTTT. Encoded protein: CASSPGGTEAFF.

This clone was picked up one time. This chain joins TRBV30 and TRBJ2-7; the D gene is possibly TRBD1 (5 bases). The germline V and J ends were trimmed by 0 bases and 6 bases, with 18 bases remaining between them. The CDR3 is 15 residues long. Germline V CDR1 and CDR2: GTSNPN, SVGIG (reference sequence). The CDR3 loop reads CAWSVLGLVQGEQYF. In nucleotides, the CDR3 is TGTGCCTGGAGTGTTTTAGGGCTAGTTCAGGGCGAGCAGTACTTC.

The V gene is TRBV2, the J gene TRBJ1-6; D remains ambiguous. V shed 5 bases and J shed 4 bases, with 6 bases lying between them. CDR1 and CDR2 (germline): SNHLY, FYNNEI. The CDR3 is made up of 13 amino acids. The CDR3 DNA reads TGTGCCAGCAGTCCACTTTATAATTCACCCCTCCACTTT. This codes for CASSPLYNSPLHF.

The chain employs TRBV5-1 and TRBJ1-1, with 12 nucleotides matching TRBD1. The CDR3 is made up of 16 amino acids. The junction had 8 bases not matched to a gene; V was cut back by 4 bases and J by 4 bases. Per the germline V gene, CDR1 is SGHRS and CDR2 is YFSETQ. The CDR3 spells CASSPARGQGATEAFF. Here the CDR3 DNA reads TGCGCCAGCAGCCCGGCTAGGGGACAGGGGGCCACTGAAGCTTTCTTT.

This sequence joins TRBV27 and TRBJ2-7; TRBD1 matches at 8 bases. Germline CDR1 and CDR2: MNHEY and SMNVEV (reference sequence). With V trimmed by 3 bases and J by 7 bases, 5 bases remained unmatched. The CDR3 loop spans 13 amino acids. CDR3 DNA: TGTGCCAGCAGTTTCAGCAGGGGGCTTGAGCAGTACTTC. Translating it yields CASSFSRGLEQYF.

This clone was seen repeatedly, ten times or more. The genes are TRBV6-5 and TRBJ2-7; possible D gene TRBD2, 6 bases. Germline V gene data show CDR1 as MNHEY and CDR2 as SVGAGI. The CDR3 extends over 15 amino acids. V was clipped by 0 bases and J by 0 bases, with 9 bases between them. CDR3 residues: CASSYSMEGSYEQYF. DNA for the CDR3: TGTGCCAGCAGTTACTCGATGGAGGGCTCCTACGAGCAGTACTTC.